This T cell receptor beta chain was sequenced for a study of blood T cells in healthy people across ages. A second PCR of 7 to 11 cycles used a sample-barcoded 5' primer and a J-beta primer mix. TCRdb called the 5' RACE reads again in MiXCR, with one record for every CDR3 protein. The sample has fewer than 900,000 distinct CDR3 sequences; around 40% are singletons. Broader study findings: There were more naive CD4+ cells and higher diversity in long-lived donors than in aged donors.

As concerns this clonotype: Its antigen remains unidentified.

The V and J ends lost 4 bases and 0 bases, in that order; junction bases with no gene match: 9. The germline gives CDR1 ENHRY, CDR2 SYGVKD. The CDR3 runs to 17 residues. Healthy Caucasian individuals from Russia aged roughly 6 to 95 were enrolled as donors. Sequenced: blood. The chain combines TRBV10-3 with TRBJ1-3, with 7 bases matching TRBD1. The TCR originated in a woman aged 55 to 70 in good health. The CDR3 DNA follows: TGTGCCATCAGTGGGGGAGACAGGGACCTCTCTGGAAACACCATATATTTT. It specifies CAISGGDRDLSGNTIYF.